This passage covers 25 T cell receptor beta chains from one sample sequenced in a study of blood T cell repertoires in COVID-19. The repertoire was sequenced with immunoSEQ multiplex PCR; TCRdb's copy has only in-frame clones and lacks some. The top ten clones hold 5.5% of a sample with about 32,000 clones, approximately 86% of them seen once. Sequenced material: peripheral blood. These receptor sequences come from a woman older than 75 with active or convalescent COVID-19.

As DNA, the CDR3 is TGTGCCAGCAGCTTAAAGGGAGGGGGAAACACTGAAGCTTTCTTT. It specifies CASSLKGGGNTEAFF. This chain uses TRBV7-3 with TRBJ1-1; TRBD1 might be the D (6 bases). Germline CDR1 is SGHTA and CDR2 is FQGTGA. The CDR3 has 15 residues. Between the trimmed V and J ends, which lost 1 base and 2 bases, there was a span of 11 bases.

This chain joins TRBV5-1 and TRBJ2-1, with 9 bases identical to TRBD2. Germline CDR1 SGHRS, CDR2 YFSETQ. With V trimmed by 1 base and J by 5 bases, 4 bases remained unmatched. CDR3 length: 15 amino acids. The CDR3 is CASSLSGGRDNEQFF. In nucleotides, the CDR3 is TGCGCCAGCAGCTTGTCTGGCGGGAGGGACAATGAGCAGTTCTTC.

This chain joins TRBV7-3 and TRBJ1-2, with D possibly TRBD1 on 5 matching bases. The length of the CDR3 is 13 residues. Trimming left V 5 bases short and J 10 bases short, with 17 bases between. Germline V gene sequence: CDR1 SGHTA, CDR2 FQGTGA. The CDR3 protein is CASSPATGPIYTF. The DNA of the CDR3 is TGTGCCAGCAGCCCAGCAACAGGACCCATCTACACCTTC.

The V and J genes are TRBV3-1 (or the pseudogene TRBV3-2) and TRBJ2-1; D gene uncertain. The CDR3 extends over 12 amino acids. V was cut by 1 base and J by 7 bases, with 5 bases left in between. The germline V gene has CDR1 LGHDT and CDR2 YNNKEL (reference sequence). The CDR3 region has the DNA TGTGCCAGCAGCCAAGTCAGGAATGAGCAGTTCTTC. Translating it yields CASSQVRNEQFF.

The chain joins TRBV5-1 to TRBJ2-1; no firm D call. Trimming removed 0 bases at V and 0 bases at J, with 7 bases between. Germline V gene data show CDR1 as SGHRS and CDR2 as YFSETQ. The CDR3 runs to 15 residues. In DNA form, the CDR3 reads TGCGCCAGCAGCTTGGAAGAGATCTCCTACAATGAGCAGTTCTTC. Translation: CASSLEEISYNEQFF.

The chain links TRBV12-3 or TRBV12-4 to TRBJ1-2; 8 nucleotides align to TRBD1. This CDR3 spans 13 amino acids. Germline trimming cut 6 bases from V and 10 bases from J; bases unmatched to any gene: 10. The CDR3 here is CASRQTGGLNYTF. The DNA of the CDR3 is TGTGCCAGCAGGCAAACAGGGGGGTTGAACTACACCTTC.

The chain carries TRBV30 and TRBJ1-2; D not resolved. The CDR3 totals 11 residues. V lost 0 bases to trimming and J lost 10 bases, with 9 bases between them. Germline values: CDR1 GTSNPN, CDR2 SVGIG (reference sequence). CDR3 coding DNA: TGTGCCTGGAGTGTATACGGGATCTACACCTTC. It yields the protein CAWSVYGIYTF.

The rearrangement uses TRBV27 and TRBJ2-7, with 9 bases that match TRBD2. Losses at the gene ends were 6 bases for V and 6 bases for J; bases not matched to a gene: 12. Per germline, CDR1 MNHEY and CDR2 SMNVEV (reference sequence). The CDR3 loop spans 15 amino acids. The chain's CDR3 is CASRSWAGGKVEQYF. The CDR3 DNA is TGTGCCAGCAGGTCGTGGGCGGGAGGGAAGGTCGAGCAGTACTTC.

The V and J genes are TRBV24-1 and TRBJ2-3; 7 bases line up with TRBD1. Germline-derived CDR1 and CDR2 are KGHDR and SFDVKD. The ends lost 4 bases at V and 0 bases at J; junction bases unmatched: 6. This CDR3 contains 16 residues. As DNA, the CDR3 is TGTGCCACCAGTGACCCGAGACAGGGAAGCACAGATACGCAGTATTTT. Translated: CATSDPRQGSTDTQYF.

The chain uses TRBV6-5 and TRBJ2-5; the D gene is possibly TRBD2 (6 bases). V was shortened by 6 bases and J by 3 bases, with 8 bases between the two germline ends. The CDR3 is 12 residues long. The germline V gene has CDR1 MNHEY and CDR2 SVGAGI. The CDR3 sequence: CASSPGEETQYF. The DNA of the CDR3 is TGTGCCAGCAGCCCGGGGGAAGAGACCCAGTACTTC.

J is TRBJ1-4 and V is TRBV3-1 (or the pseudogene TRBV3-2); D may be TRBD1 (5 bases). V dropped 4 bases and J dropped 8 bases, with 14 bases sitting between them. This CDR3 spans 14 amino acids. Germline V gene lookup returns CDR1 LGHDT and CDR2 YNNKEL (reference sequence). The CDR3 DNA reads TGTGCCAGCAGCCGGAAGGGGTCTGGAGAAAAACTGTTTTTT. Protein product: CASSRKGSGEKLFF.

This clone was counted once. This rearrangement joins TRBV7-9 to TRBJ2-1, with 11 nucleotides matching TRBD2. The CDR3 covers 18 residues. The trim removed 6 bases at V and 0 bases at J, leaving 10 bases unmatched. Germline V lookup: CDR1 SEHNR, CDR2 FQNEAQ (reference sequence). CDR3 loop: CASSSGTSGKSSYNEQFF. The CDR3 DNA reads TGTGCCAGCAGTTCCGGGACTAGCGGAAAAAGCTCCTACAATGAGCAGTTCTTC.

V gene TRBV27 combines with J gene TRBJ2-7; D might be TRBD2 (6 bases). Germline V lookup: CDR1 MNHEY, CDR2 SMNVEV (reference sequence). This CDR3 spans 15 amino acids. Trimming cost V 6 bases and J 0 bases, with 15 bases left between them. This CDR3 is CASSLSWRDSYEQYF. The DNA for the CDR3 is TGTGCCAGCAGCCTCTCCTGGCGGGACTCCTACGAGCAGTACTTC.

V gene TRBV5-4 combines with J gene TRBJ2-2; TRBD2 agrees at 10 bases. V trimming: 4 bases; J trimming: 2 bases; junction bases outside the gene matches: 11. Germline V gene lookup returns CDR1 SGHNT and CDR2 YYREEE (reference sequence). This CDR3 has 18 amino acids. CDR3 coding DNA: TGTGCCAGCAGCGGAGCCGGGACTAGCGCGATAAACACCGGGGAGCTGTTTTTT. This gives the protein CASSGAGTSAINTGELFF.

This chain links TRBV19 with TRBJ2-7, with a tentative D call TRBD1 (7 bases). CDR3 length equals 15 residues. Germline CDR1 LNHDA, CDR2 SQIVND (reference sequence). Trimming pared 4 bases from V and 4 bases from J, leaving 17 bases between. CDR3: CASSRGRQGGYEQYF. CDR3 DNA sequence: TGTGCCAGTAGTAGGGGTCGTCAGGGGGGATACGAGCAGTACTTC. The full variable domain, rest sourced from reference TRBV19 and TRBJ2-7, is DGGITQSPKYLFRKEGQNVTLSCEQNLNHDAMYWYRQDPGQGLRLIYYSQIVNDFQKGDIAEGYSVSREKKESFPLTVTSAQKNPTAFYLCASSRGRQGGYEQYFGPGTRLTVT.

The J gene is TRBJ1-1, the V gene TRBV7-6, with D maybe TRBD1 (5 bases). This CDR3 is 11 amino acids long. Trimming removed 11 bases at V and 4 bases at J, with 11 bases between. The germline CDR1 and CDR2 sequences are SGHVS and FNYEAQ. CDR3 in amino acids: CAGDQGTEAFF. As DNA, the CDR3 is TGTGCCGGCGACCAGGGCACTGAAGCTTTCTTT.

This clone was counted a few times. This chain uses TRBV20-1 with TRBJ1-5; D ambiguous. V was trimmed by 3 bases and J by 1 base, leaving 19 bases between them. Germline CDR1 and CDR2: DFQATT and SNEGSKA (reference sequence). The CDR3 extends over 17 amino acids. The CDR3 nucleotides read TGCAGTGCTAGTTCCCCCCGTAATCGGGTCAGCAATCAGCCCCAGCATTTT. Translated, it gives CSASSPRNRVSNQPQHF.

The rearrangement links TRBV5-1 to TRBJ2-3; D perhaps matches TRBD1 (5 bases). Germline CDR1 and CDR2: SGHRS and YFSETQ. The CDR3 is made up of 15 amino acids. V was cut by 0 bases and J by 3 bases, with 11 bases left in between. The CDR3: CASSLGGHSTDTQYF. The CDR3 DNA follows: TGCGCCAGCAGCTTGGGTGGACACAGTACAGATACGCAGTATTTT.

The rearrangement links TRBV18 to TRBJ2-4, with a weak D call TRBD2 (5 bases). From germline, CDR1 is KGHSH and CDR2 LQKENI. This CDR3 contains 16 residues. With 2 bases removed from V and 9 bases from J, the gap between germline ends came to 20 bases. In DNA form, the CDR3 reads TGTGCCAGCTCACCATCCCTAGCCCTAACTTTAACCATTCAGTACTTC. Its translation: CASSPSLALTLTIQYF.

The chain combines TRBV5-1 with TRBJ1-1, with 9 bases fitting TRBD1. V lost 4 bases, J lost 1 base, and 5 bases stayed unmatched. CDR1 is SGHRS and CDR2 is YFSETQ in the germline V gene. This CDR3 contains 15 residues. The CDR3 DNA follows: TGCGCCAGCAGCGGCTCGACAGGGGGGAACACTGAAGCTTTCTTT. Translation gives CASSGSTGGNTEAFF.

V gene TRBV12-3 or TRBV12-4 combines with J gene TRBJ2-1; TRBD2 matches 7 bases. The V and J ends lost 4 bases and 9 bases, in that order; junction bases with no gene match: 6. This CDR3 region has 13 residues. CDR3 protein: CASSSQPGGEQFF. CDR3 bases: TGTGCCAGCAGTTCCCAACCGGGGGGTGAGCAGTTCTTC.

The chain joins TRBV30 to TRBJ1-4, with D tentatively TRBD1 (5 bases). The ends were cut back, 3 bases at V and 10 bases at J, with 18 bases in the middle. This CDR3 has 14 residues. The germline CDR1 and CDR2 sequences are GTSNPN and SVGIG (reference sequence). The CDR3 DNA reads TGTGCCTGGAGAGGCGCGGGGGGATGGGGAAAACTGTTTTTT. Protein product: CAWRGAGGWGKLFF.

The chain joins TRBV19 to TRBJ1-1; D possibly corresponds to TRBD1 (5 bases). Germline CDR1 reads LNHDA; CDR2 reads SQIVND (reference sequence). V was clipped by 8 bases and J by 6 bases, with 16 bases between them. The CDR3 contains 13 residues. The CDR3: CASDPSGYSEAFF. The CDR3 DNA reads TGTGCCAGTGACCCTTCAGGGTATTCTGAAGCTTTCTTT.

The V gene is TRBV25-1, the J gene TRBJ2-2, with D possibly being TRBD1 (5 bases). Germline V gene lookup returns CDR1 MGHDK and CDR2 SYGVNS. The germline V and J ends were trimmed by 3 bases and 6 bases, with 20 bases remaining between them. CDR3 length: 17 residues. The CDR3 loop is CASSDADGPRGPGELFF. The CDR3 DNA is TGTGCCAGCAGTGACGCGGACGGTCCAAGGGGTCCCGGGGAGCTGTTTTTT.

This clone occurred once. The chain uses TRBV9 and TRBJ2-3, with a possible D match to TRBD2 (6 bases). The germline V gene encodes CDR1 SGDLS and CDR2 YYNGEE. With 0 bases removed from V and 0 bases from J, the gap between germline ends came to 11 bases. This CDR3 is built from 16 residues. The CDR3 DNA sequence: TGTGCCAGCAGCGTAGGGGCTAGCGATAGCACAGATACGCAGTATTTT. It yields the protein CASSVGASDSTDTQYF. Supplemented by reference TRBV9 and TRBJ2-3, the full variable domain reads DSGVTQTPKHLITATGQRVTLRCSPRSGDLSVYWYQQSLDQGLQFLIQYYNGEERAKGNILERFSAQQFPDLHSELNLSSLELGDSALYFCASSVGASDSTDTQYFGPGTRLTVL.